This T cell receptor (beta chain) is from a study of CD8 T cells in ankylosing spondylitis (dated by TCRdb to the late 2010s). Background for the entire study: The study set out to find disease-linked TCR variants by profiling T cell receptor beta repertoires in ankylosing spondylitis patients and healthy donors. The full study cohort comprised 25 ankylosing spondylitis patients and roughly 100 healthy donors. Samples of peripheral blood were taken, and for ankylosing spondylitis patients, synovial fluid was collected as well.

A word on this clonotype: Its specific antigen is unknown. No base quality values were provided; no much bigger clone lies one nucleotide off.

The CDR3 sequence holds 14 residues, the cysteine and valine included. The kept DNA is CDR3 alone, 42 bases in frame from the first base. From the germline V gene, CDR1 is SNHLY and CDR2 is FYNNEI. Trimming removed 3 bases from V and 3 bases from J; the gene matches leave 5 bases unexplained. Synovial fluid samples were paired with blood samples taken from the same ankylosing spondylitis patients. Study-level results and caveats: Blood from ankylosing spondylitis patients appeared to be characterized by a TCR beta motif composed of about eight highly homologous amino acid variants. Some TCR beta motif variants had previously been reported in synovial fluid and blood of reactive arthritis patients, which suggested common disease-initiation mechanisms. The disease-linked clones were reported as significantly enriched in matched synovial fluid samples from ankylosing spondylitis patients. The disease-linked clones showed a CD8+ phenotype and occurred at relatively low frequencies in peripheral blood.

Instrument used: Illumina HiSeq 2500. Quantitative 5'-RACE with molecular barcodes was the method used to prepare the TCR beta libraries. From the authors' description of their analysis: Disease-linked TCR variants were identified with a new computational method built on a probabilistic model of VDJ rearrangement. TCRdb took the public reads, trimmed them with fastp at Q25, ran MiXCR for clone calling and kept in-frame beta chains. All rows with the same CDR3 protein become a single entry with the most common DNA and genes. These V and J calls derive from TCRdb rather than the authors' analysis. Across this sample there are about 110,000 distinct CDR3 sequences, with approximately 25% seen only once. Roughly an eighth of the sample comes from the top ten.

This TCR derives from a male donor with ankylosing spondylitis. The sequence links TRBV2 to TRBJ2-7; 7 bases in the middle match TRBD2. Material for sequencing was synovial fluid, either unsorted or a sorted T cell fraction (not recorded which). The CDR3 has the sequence CASSDRKRGYEQYV. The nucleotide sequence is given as TGTGCCAGCAGTGATAGGAAGCGGGGCTACGAGCAGTACGTC.